This TCR beta chain was obtained from a study of shared clonotypes between healthy human individuals. Whole-study results and caveats: When naive CD4 clonotypes were compared across several donors, approximately 5% were shared. Estimated richness values were generally larger in naive subsets than in memory subsets. Non-shared clonotypes had lower generation probabilities than clonotypes shared by all four sorted-subset donors.

A word on this clone: The antigen is undetermined.

Data came from immunoSEQ multiplex PCR; TCRdb stores just in-frame clones and leaves some out. The data contain over 2 million clones, about 95% of them singletons. The CDR3 sequence is 14 residues long. The ends lost 6 bases at V and 6 bases at J; junction bases unmatched: 8. CD45RO-negative CD8 cells positively selected for CCR7 made up the naive population, which excluded terminally differentiated effector memory CD45RA+ cells. Nashville, Tennessee was home to all donors, who were Caucasian adults. Sequencing was carried out using naive CD8+ T cells sorted from blood. The V gene is TRBV23-1, the J gene TRBJ2-5; 9 bases are a match to TRBD2. TRBV23-1 qualifies as an ORF whose function is uncertain. This receptor was taken from a man between 18 and 29 years old in good health. CDR3 sequence reads: CASRADSGRKTQYF. The DNA of the CDR3 is TGCGCCAGCAGAGCTGATAGCGGGAGAAAGACCCAGTACTTC.